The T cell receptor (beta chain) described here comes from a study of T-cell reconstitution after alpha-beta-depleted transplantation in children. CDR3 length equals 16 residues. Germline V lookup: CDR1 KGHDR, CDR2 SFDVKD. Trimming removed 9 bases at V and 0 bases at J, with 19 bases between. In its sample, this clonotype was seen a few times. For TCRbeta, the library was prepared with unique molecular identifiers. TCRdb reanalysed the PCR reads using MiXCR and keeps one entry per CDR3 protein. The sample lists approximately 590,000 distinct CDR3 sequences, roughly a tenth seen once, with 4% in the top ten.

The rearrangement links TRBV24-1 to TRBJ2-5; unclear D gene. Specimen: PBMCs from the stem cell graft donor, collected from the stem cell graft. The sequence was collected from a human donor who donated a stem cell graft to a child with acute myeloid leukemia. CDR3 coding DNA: TGTGCCACCTCAGGTCACCAGATAGCCAACCAAGAGACCCAGTACTTC. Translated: CATSGHQIANQETQYF.